Here is one T cell receptor beta chain with its context. As handled by the study authors: The authors estimated nucleated cell counts from reference gene primer amplification. The assay was immunoSEQ multiplex PCR, and TCRdb's table has in-frame clones only and misses some. V and J calls and clone size are those listed in that table; D and trimming were worked out from the DNA. The data hold roughly 260,000 clones, with roughly 90% observed a single time. In germline, CDR1 is ENHRY, CDR2 SYGVKD. The CDR3 is made up of 12 amino acids. The germline V and J ends were trimmed by 4 bases and 2 bases, with 3 bases remaining between them. The data were obtained in a study of blood T cell repertoires in COVID-19. At the level of the study: Acute-phase and convalescent COVID-19 samples originated in the United States, Italy and Spain.

This clonotype was obtained from a middle-aged woman who had recovered from COVID-19. The material sequenced was peripheral blood. This chain links TRBV10-3 with TRBJ1-3, with D uncertain. DNA for the CDR3: TGTGCCATCAGTGCGGCTGGAAACACCATATATTTT. Translated: CAISAAGNTIYF.